The sequence of this T cell receptor (beta chain) was determined in a study of T cell changes during pregnancy in multiple sclerosis. Assay: immunoSEQ multiplex PCR; the TCRdb copy retains only in-frame clones and omits some. This sample carries more than 45,000 clones, roughly 90% of them seen once, and the ten largest clones take 0.64%. This CDR3 contains 15 residues. V was pared by 5 bases and J by 0 bases, with 1 base of the junction left unmatched. Germline V gene sequence: CDR1 SGHTA, CDR2 FQGNSA. This TCR was recovered from a female donor with multiple sclerosis, enrolled in a pregnancy study. The rearrangement joins TRBV7-2 to TRBJ2-3; 11 bases map to TRBD2. The sequencing here drew on CD4+ T cells from peripheral blood mononuclear cells, taken after pregnancy. The CDR3 protein is CASSRLAGSTDTQYF. In DNA, the CDR3 is TGTGCCAGCAGCAGACTAGCGGGGAGCACAGATACGCAGTATTTT.